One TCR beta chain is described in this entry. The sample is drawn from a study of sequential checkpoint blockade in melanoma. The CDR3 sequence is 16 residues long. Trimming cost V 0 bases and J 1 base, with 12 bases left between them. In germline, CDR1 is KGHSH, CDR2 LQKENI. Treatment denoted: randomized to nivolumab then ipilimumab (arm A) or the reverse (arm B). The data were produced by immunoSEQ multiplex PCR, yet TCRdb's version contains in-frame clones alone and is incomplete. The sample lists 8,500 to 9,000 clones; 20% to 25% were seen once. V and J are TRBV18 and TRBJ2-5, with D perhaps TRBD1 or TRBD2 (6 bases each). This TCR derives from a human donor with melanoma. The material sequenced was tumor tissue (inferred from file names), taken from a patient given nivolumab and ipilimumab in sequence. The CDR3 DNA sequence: TGTGCCAGCTCACCACCGGGGGGCGGCGGCCAAGAGACCCAGTACTTC. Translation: CASSPPGGGGQETQYF.